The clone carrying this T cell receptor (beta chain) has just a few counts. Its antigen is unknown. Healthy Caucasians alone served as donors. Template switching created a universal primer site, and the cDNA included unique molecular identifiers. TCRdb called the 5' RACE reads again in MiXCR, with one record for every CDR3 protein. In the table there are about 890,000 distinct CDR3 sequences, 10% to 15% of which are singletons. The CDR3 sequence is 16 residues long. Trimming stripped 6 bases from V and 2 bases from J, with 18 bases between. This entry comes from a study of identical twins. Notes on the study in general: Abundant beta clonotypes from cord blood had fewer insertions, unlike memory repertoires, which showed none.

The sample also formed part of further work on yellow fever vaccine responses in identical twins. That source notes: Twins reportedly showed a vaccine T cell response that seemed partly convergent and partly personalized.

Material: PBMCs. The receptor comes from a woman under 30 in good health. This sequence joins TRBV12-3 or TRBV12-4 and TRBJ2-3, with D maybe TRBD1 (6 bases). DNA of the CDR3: TGTGCCAGCAGGGAAGGGACACACGAACCCACAGATACGCAGTATTTT. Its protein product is CASREGTHEPTDTQYF.